Listed below are T cell receptor beta chains from one sample, sequenced in a study of regulatory and conventional T cells in RAG deficiency. Data came from immunoSEQ multiplex PCR; TCRdb stores just in-frame clones and leaves some out. The table records about 34,000 clones, about 75% of them present only once. These same data were also listed under a study on regulatory T cells.

The specimen sequenced was CD4+ effector T cells sorted from blood. The receptors derive from a human donor in good health. Both conserved end residues are part of each CDR3. D genes are given only for firm matches. Clone size, where shown, is once, few, many, or a class for clones that have expanded.

abundance	d_gene	v_gene	j_gene	CDR3nt	CDR3aa
.	.	TRBV7-9	TRBJ1-1	TGTGCCAGCAGCCCCCGACTCGCTGAAGCTTTCTTT	CASSPRLAEAFF
.	.	TRBV19	TRBJ2-7	TGTGCCAGTAGTATAGAGCCCGGCACAGGGATCCTACGGGAGCAGTACTTC	CASSIEPGTGILREQYF
.	.	TRBV27	TRBJ2-7	TGTGCCAGCATCGCTTCAGGGCTGGGCTACGAGCAGTACTTC	CASIASGLGYEQYF
.	TRBD1	TRBV6-5	TRBJ1-2	TGTGCCAGCAGTAAACTTGGGACAGGGGAAGGCTACACCTTC	CASSKLGTGEGYTF
.	.	TRBV11-2	TRBJ1-6	TGTGCCAGCAGCCCTCATCTAGGGGCCGGTTCACCCCTCCACTTT	CASSPHLGAGSPLHF
.	TRBD1	TRBV28	TRBJ1-1	TGTGCCAGCAGTCAGGGGGACAACGCTGAAGCTTTCTTT	CASSQGDNAEAFF
.	.	TRBV19	TRBJ1-2	TGTGCCAGTAGGGCCCCCGCGGACACATCAAACTATGGCTACACCTTC	CASRAPADTSNYGYTF
few	TRBD2	TRBV12-5	TRBJ2-2	TGTGCTAGTGGCACCACTAGCGGGGGGGCGGCCGGGGAGCTGTTTTTT	CASGTTSGGAAGELFF
few	.	TRBV18	TRBJ2-7	TGTGCCAGCTCACGTAGGACAGAGCTCTACGAGCAGTACTTC	CASSRRTELYEQYF
.	TRBD2	TRBV18	TRBJ2-7	TGTGCCAGCTCACCCATGCTAGGGGACTACCACTCCTACGAGCAGTACTTC	CASSPMLGDYHSYEQYF
.	.	TRBV9	TRBJ1-1	TGTGCCAGCAGCAGTCAAGTGGCAAACACTGAAGCTTTCTTT	CASSSQVANTEAFF
.	.	TRBV6-5	TRBJ2-5	TGTGCCAGCAGTTACTCGATGGGTCTAGAGACCCAGTACTTC	CASSYSMGLETQYF
.	.	TRBV5-1	TRBJ1-6	TGCGCCAGCAGCTTGGAGTGGGTCGCAAATTCACCCCTCCACTTT	CASSLEWVANSPLHF
.	TRBD2	TRBV7-9	TRBJ2-5	TGTGCCAGCAGCTTCAGACTAGCCCAGGTCGAGACCCAGTACTTC	CASSFRLAQVETQYF
.	.	TRBV6-5	TRBJ2-2	TGTGCCAGCAGTTACAGGGTGGAGGGCACCGGGGAGCTGTTTTTT	CASSYRVEGTGELFF
.	TRBD1	TRBV6-6	TRBJ2-1	TGTGCCAGCAGTCCGCGACAGGGGGCGGGGGCTGAGCAGTTCTTC	CASSPRQGAGAEQFF
.	.	TRBV7-2	TRBJ2-7	TGTGCCAGCAGCTTAGCCAGGGACTACGAGCAGTACTTC	CASSLARDYEQYF
.	.	TRBV6-6	TRBJ2-7	TGTGCCAGCAGGAGAACAGGGAACGAGCAGTACTTC	CASRRTGNEQYF
.	.	TRBV30	TRBJ1-1	TGTGCCTACAGACTCGCGGGTAGTCTGAACACTGAAGCTTTCTTT	CAYRLAGSLNTEAFF